The clone carrying this T cell receptor beta chain was picked up a small number of times. Its antigen is unidentified. The identical CDR3 is also encoded by other nucleotide sequences in the sample. V gave up 3 bases and J gave up 4 bases, with 11 bases separating them. Germline CDR1 and CDR2: SGHRS and YFSETQ. This CDR3 comprises 15 residues. The data belong to a study of shared clonotypes between healthy human individuals. Study background: Donors were a couple of women and a few men aged 18 to 49. CD4 naive cells filled three plates per donor, CD4 memory three, CD8 naive two and CD8 memory one. Study-wide results and limits: Depth was large, yet rarefaction showed that sorted-subset sequencing was incomplete.

Profiled with immunoSEQ multiplex PCR; TCRdb holds only in-frame clones, not every one. The sample lists about 1 million clones; around 76% were seen once. Everyone who donated was a Caucasian adult who lived in Nashville, Tennessee. Sequences were obtained from memory CD4+ T cells sorted from blood. Subset indicated: CD45RA-negative fraction. The TCR was taken from a man aged 18-30 years in good health. The chain recombines TRBV5-1 with TRBJ2-6, with D maybe TRBD1 (6 bases). The CDR3 reads CASSSQGSGANVLTF. The CDR3 DNA reads as TGCGCCAGCAGCTCACAGGGATCCGGGGCCAACGTCCTGACTTTC.